The present T cell receptor (beta chain) was sequenced within a study of vaccination and CD4 T cells after COVID-19. Study-level background: Convalescent cases consisted of six males and four females, of whom two were Hispanic. Each enrolled participant received a two-dose regimen of either BNT162b2 or mRNA-1273 vaccine. Researchers treated cells with overlapping spike peptides taken from SARS-CoV-2, HCoV-NL63, HCoV-OC43 and HCoV-229E. The study's findings and limits: Researchers report that 304 of 307 vaccine-specific clones in convalescent patients proved spike mono-reactive.

There are 15 residues in the CDR3. Trimming cost V 0 bases and J 5 bases, with 13 bases left between them. Germline V gene lookup returns CDR1 SGHRS and CDR2 YFSETQ. Sequenced with the Oncomine TCR Beta short-read assay was DNA taken from cultured CD4+ T cells. TCRdb reprocessed the PCR reads with MiXCR, giving one entry per CDR3 protein. The sample lists some 14,000 distinct CDR3 sequences; about 28% were seen once. Treatment noted: approximately 9-day PBMC culture with coronavirus spike peptide pools or control peptides (ViraFEST assay). As for this clonotype: The antigen is undetermined.

The TCR comes from a human donor with COVID-19. The specimen was cultured CD4+ T cells from blood. V usage is TRBV5-1 and J usage is TRBJ2-3; D assignment may be TRBD1 or TRBD2 (5 bases each). This chain's CDR3 is CASSLVGEMGDTQYF. The CDR3 DNA follows: TGCGCCAGCAGCTTGGTGGGGGAAATGGGAGATACGCAGTATTTT.